What follows are 11 T cell receptor beta chains derived from one specimen sequenced in a study of CD8+ T cells in alopecia areata listed by TCRdb under 2018. Read against the paper, the sample's time point label means: less than 30 weeks on oral tofacitinib. What this sample's treatment or condition label stands for: oral pan-JAK inhibitor, 5-10 mg twice daily. Receptor amplification or capture employed the immunoSEQ multiplex PCR assay. To provide template for TCR sequencing, every sample had RNA extracted and reverse transcribed into cDNA. In TCRdb, the immuneACCESS table is reduced to in-frame sequences with V and J assigned. These tables do not hold every clone; where another copy was compared, an unresolved V gene accounts for under half, and the others remain unexplained. The sample yields some 95,000 clones; roughly two fifths were counted once. The ten biggest clones cover more than 15% of the sample.

The sample was CD8+ T cells sorted from blood, taken at week 24, from a patient treated with tofacitinib. These receptors were obtained from a human donor with alopecia areata.

This chain links TRBV7-2 with TRBJ2-3; TRBD2 matches 7 bases. The CDR3 totals 17 residues. Germline CDR1 is SGHTA and CDR2 is FQGNSA. Trimming removed 0 bases from V and 5 bases from J; junction bases left unmatched: 11. The DNA of the CDR3 is TGTGCCAGCAGCTTAGCGTATCAGCGGGGCCCGGTAGATACGCAGTATTTT. This codes for CASSLAYQRGPVDTQYF. The full variable domain, in which reference TRBV7-2 and TRBJ2-3 provide the parts outside the CDR3, is GAGVSQSPSNKVTEKGKDVELRCDPISGHTALYWYRQSLGQGLEFLIYFQGNSAPDKSGLPSDRFSAERTGGSVSTLTIQRTQQEDSAVYLCASSLAYQRGPVDTQYFGPGTRLTVL.

This sequence joins TRBV5-1 and TRBJ2-7; 8 bases line up with TRBD2. Germline loops: CDR1 SGHRS, CDR2 YFSETQ. The CDR3 extends over 12 amino acids. Losses at the gene ends were 7 bases for V and 5 bases for J; bases not matched to a gene: 5. The CDR3 coding sequence is TGCGCCAGCTTCATGCGGGAGGACGAGCAGTACTTC. Protein product: CASFMREDEQYF.

In this sample, this clone turned up once. The rearrangement uses TRBV19 and TRBJ2-5; D possibly corresponds to TRBD1 (6 bases). Germline-derived CDR1 and CDR2 are LNHDA and SQIVND (reference sequence). V lost 3 bases to trimming and J lost 13 bases, with 12 bases between them. This CDR3 comprises 11 residues. The CDR3 protein is CASSMGQDWYF. The CDR3, as DNA: TGTGCCAGTAGTATGGGACAAGACTGGTACTTC.

This clone was seen more than once but under ten times. V gene TRBV28 combines with J gene TRBJ2-4; weak D call: TRBD1 (5 bases). Trimming took off 3 bases at V and 0 bases at J, with 12 bases between the two ends. Germline CDR1 MDHEN, CDR2 SYDVKM. The CDR3 loop spans 16 amino acids. The CDR3 DNA reads TGTGCCAGCAGTTTGGGGCAGAACCTAGCCAAAAACATTCAGTACTTC. Its protein is CASSLGQNLAKNIQYF.

The table lists this clone with a few counts. The chain links TRBV19 to TRBJ2-7; D unclear. The CDR3 is 11 residues long. From germline, CDR1 is LNHDA and CDR2 SQIVND (reference sequence). Deletions cut 8 bases from V and 3 bases from J, with 8 bases between. The CDR3 DNA sequence: TGTGCCAGTTCGGCAAACTACGAGCAGTACTTC. Translating it yields CASSANYEQYF.

This clone has more than one count but fewer than ten. V gene TRBV6-6 combines with J gene TRBJ2-2; D unclear. Trimming shortened V by 6 bases and J by 1 base, and 12 bases separated the two germline ends. Germline assignment: CDR1 MNHNY and CDR2 SVGAGI (reference sequence). The CDR3 contains 15 residues. CDR3 sequence: CASRVAPWNTGELFF. In nucleotides, the CDR3 is TGTGCCAGCAGGGTAGCCCCATGGAACACCGGGGAGCTGTTTTTT.

There are a few counts of this clone. The chain is built from TRBV4-2 and TRBJ2-5, with 8 bases aligning to TRBD2. The CDR3 sequence is 13 residues long. Germline V gene lookup returns CDR1 LGHNA and CDR2 YNFKEQ. The V and J ends lost 4 bases and 6 bases, in that order; junction bases with no gene match: 4. The CDR3 nucleotides read TGTGCCAGCAGCCGACTAGCGTCTCAGACCCAGTACTTC. Translation gives CASSRLASQTQYF.

The chain uses TRBV5-8 and TRBJ2-5; D remains unclear. Trimming pared 4 bases from V and 4 bases from J, leaving 17 bases between. CDR3 length equals 15 residues. The germline CDR1 and CDR2 sequences are SGHTS and YDEGEE. CDR3 region: CASSDTGPRGETQYF. CDR3 DNA: TGTGCCAGCAGCGATACCGGGCCCCGCGGAGAGACCCAGTACTTC.

The CDR3 protein is CASSPDSTQLEVQYF. CDR3 sequence (DNA): TGTGCCAGCAGCCCGGACAGTACCCAGCTAGAGGTGCAGTACTTC. The chain is built from TRBV7-9 and TRBJ2-7, with D perhaps TRBD1 (6 bases). The CDR3 loop spans 15 amino acids. Deletions cut 5 bases from V and 9 bases from J, with 23 bases between. The germline V gene has CDR1 SEHNR and CDR2 FQNEAQ (reference sequence).

The rearrangement uses TRBV27 and TRBJ2-7; 7 nucleotides align to TRBD1. V trimming: 5 bases; J trimming: 7 bases; junction bases outside the gene matches: 8. Germline V lookup: CDR1 MNHEY, CDR2 SMNVEV (reference sequence). CDR3 length equals 13 residues. CDR3 nucleotides: TGTGCCAGCAGTCACCGACAGGGTAGGGAGCAGTACTTC. Translating gives CASSHRQGREQYF.

J is TRBJ2-7 and V is TRBV4-1; 7 nucleotides match TRBD2. CDR3 length: 15 residues. The germline V gene encodes CDR1 MGHRA and CDR2 YSYEKL. J gave up 4 bases and V 0 bases, and 6 bases lay outside the gene matches. CDR3 region: CASSQDAREGYEQYF. The CDR3 DNA is TGCGCCAGCAGCCAAGATGCCAGGGAGGGTTACGAGCAGTACTTC.